Listed below are T cell receptor beta chains from one sample, sequenced in a study of shared clonotypes between healthy human individuals. The method was immunoSEQ multiplex PCR; TCRdb's version includes in-frame clones alone and lacks a portion of them. This table holds some 480,000 clones, roughly 85% found once. Sequenced sample: PBMCs. The receptors derive from a woman aged 35 to 49 in good health. Some clones in this sample may be carry-over from other donors' samples. The CDR3 runs from the conserved cysteine through the conserved F or W. A D gene is named only where the DNA matches it firmly. Clone size is not always given. Where it is, it says once, few, many or a class for expanded clones.

TRBJ2-1 few TRBV30 NA CAWSLSNEQFF TGTGCCTGGAGTCTAAGCAATGAGCAGTTCTTC
TRBJ2-4 NA TRBV21-1 NA CASARNIPDGAKNIQYF TGTGCCAGCGCTAGGAACATCCCTGACGGCGCCAAAAACATTCAGTACTTC
TRBJ1-1 NA TRBV7-5 NA CARSLGTTGGTEAFF TGTGCCAGAAGCTTAGGAACAACAGGGGGGACTGAAGCTTTCTTT
TRBJ2-5 NA TRBV19 NA CASSIDPTGLDGETQYF TGTGCCAGTAGTATAGATCCGACGGGTTTGGATGGAGAGACCCAGTACTTC
TRBJ2-4 NA TRBV27 NA CASSFDRGNIQYF TGTGCCAGCAGTTTCGACCGGGGGAACATTCAGTACTTC
TRBJ1-2 NA TRBV14 TRBD1 CASRPGQGYGYTF TGTGCCAGCAGGCCGGGACAGGGATATGGCTACACCTTC
TRBJ1-2 NA TRBV7-9 NA CASSLGQNYGYTF TGTGCCAGCAGCTTAGGGCAGAACTATGGCTACACCTTC
TRBJ2-3 NA TRBV4-1 TRBD2 CASSQDAGVNTDTQYF TGCGCCAGCAGCCAAGATGCGGGGGTTAACACAGATACGCAGTATTTT
TRBJ2-7 NA TRBV10-1 NA CASSDGGVPTQQSPYEQYF TGCGCCAGCAGTGATGGAGGGGTCCCCACCCAACAGTCCCCCTACGAGCAGTACTTC
TRBJ2-5 NA TRBV9 TRBD2 CASSVDAGEGETQYF TGTGCCAGCAGCGTAGACGCGGGAGAGGGCGAGACCCAGTACTTC
TRBJ2-3 NA TRBV2 NA CASSDGRPGLSTDTQYF TGTGCCAGCAGTGACGGCCGGCCGGGATTGAGCACAGATACGCAGTATTTT
TRBJ2-5 NA TRBV25-1 NA CASSEGGRTETQYF TGTGCCAGCAGTGAAGGCGGCAGGACTGAGACCCAGTACTTC
TRBJ2-3 NA TRBV6-1 TRBD2 CASKGLASRTDTQYF TGTGCCAGCAAAGGACTAGCGAGCCGCACAGATACGCAGTATTTT
TRBJ2-1 NA TRBV6-1 TRBD2 CASSETSGGYNEQFF TGTGCCAGCAGTGAAACTAGCGGGGGATACAATGAGCAGTTCTTC
TRBJ1-1 NA TRBV7-9 NA CASSLGQLNTEAFF TGTGCCAGCAGCTTAGGGCAGTTAAACACTGAAGCTTTCTTT
TRBJ2-7 NA TRBV11-2 NA CASSLGPGRGLEQYF TGTGCCAGCAGCTTAGGACCCGGTAGAGGGCTCGAGCAGTACTTC
TRBJ2-6 NA TRBV4-2 NA CASSQEPNTGSSGANVLTF TGTGCCAGCAGCCAAGAGCCCAATACCGGGAGCTCTGGGGCCAACGTCCTGACTTTC
TRBJ2-6 NA TRBV5-6 NA CASSRVQHSGANVLTF TGTGCCAGCAGCCGCGTACAGCACTCTGGGGCCAACGTCCTGACTTTC